Following are 11 T cell receptor beta chains from one sample sequenced in a study of preoperative IRX-2 immunotherapy in early breast cancer. Treatment described: preoperative locoregional IRX-2 cytokine immunotherapy. Sequencing used immunoSEQ multiplex PCR; TCRdb keeps in-frame clones, though not all of them. In the table there are 700 to 850 clones, 80% of which are singletons. Specimen: tumor tissue, collected before IRX-2 immunotherapy. These receptors were taken from a human donor with breast cancer.

The CDR3 loop reads CASSFGPHLNYGYTF. The CDR3, as DNA: TGTGCCAGCAGCTTTGGACCACACCTTAACTATGGCTACACCTTC. The chain recombines TRBV11-3 with TRBJ1-2; D call uncertain. From germline, CDR1 is SGHNT and CDR2 YENEEA. The CDR3 contains 15 residues. The V and J ends lost 3 bases and 1 base respectively, with 12 bases between them.

The V and J genes are TRBV29-1 and TRBJ1-2; 12 positions match TRBD1. The trim removed 6 bases at V and 5 bases at J, leaving 7 bases unmatched. Germline CDR1 reads SQVTM; CDR2 reads ANQGSEA. This CDR3 is built from 14 residues. Here the CDR3 reads CSVIPGQGAYGYTF. The DNA for the CDR3 is TGCAGCGTGATCCCGGGACAGGGGGCTTATGGCTACACCTTC.

This clone is termed large. The rearrangement joins TRBV11-3 to TRBJ2-7; D remains unclear. This CDR3 is 15 amino acids long. Germline V lookup: CDR1 SGHNT, CDR2 YENEEA. V gave up 5 bases and J gave up 5 bases, with 19 bases separating them. The chain's CDR3 is CASSPLGKPMDEQYF. In nucleotides, the CDR3 is TGTGCCAGCAGCCCCCTCGGAAAGCCCATGGACGAGCAGTACTTC.

This chain uses TRBV29-1 with TRBJ2-7; tentatively, D is TRBD1 (6 bases). The CDR3 spans 12 residues. Trimming cost V 7 bases and J 6 bases, with 16 bases left between them. In germline, CDR1 is SQVTM, CDR2 ANQGSEA. CDR3 nucleotides: TGCAGCGGGGGACAAGCTTATGCCGAGCAGTACTTC. Its translation is CSGGQAYAEQYF.

The CDR3 DNA sequence: TGCGCCAGCAGGGGGACAGGCGGCGGTGAAAAACTGTTTTTT. Translating gives CASRGTGGGEKLFF. V usage is TRBV23-1 and J usage is TRBJ1-4; 8 positions match TRBD1. TRBV23-1 is assigned to the ORF class and has an uncertain function. Trimming cost V 6 bases and J 7 bases; bases outside gene matches: 7. This CDR3 is 14 amino acids long.

The gene calls are TRBV6-8 and TRBJ2-7, with 8 bases fitting TRBD1. Unmatched junction bases numbered 13, after V lost 9 bases and J lost 3 bases. This CDR3 is 15 amino acids long. Germline V lookup: CDR1 MNHGY, CDR2 SAAAGT. The CDR3 loop reads CASTRRGTGLYEQYF. The CDR3 coding sequence is TGTGCCAGTACACGACGGGGGACAGGACTCTACGAGCAGTACTTC.

The chain uses TRBV5-1 and TRBJ2-6; D remains unclear. Germline lookup yields CDR1 SGHRS and CDR2 YFSETQ. This CDR3 region has 14 residues. V lost 7 bases to trimming and J lost 1 base, with 9 bases between them. CDR3 DNA sequence: TGCGCCAGCCGGAGAGAGTCTGGGGCCAACGTCCTGACTTTC. Amino acids: CASRRESGANVLTF.

The chain is built from TRBV23-1 and TRBJ1-3; 7 nucleotides match TRBD1. TRBV23-1 is an open reading frame, and its role is uncertain. The CDR3 is made up of 16 amino acids. With V trimmed by 6 bases and J by 0 bases, 8 bases remained unmatched. CDR3 protein: CASSPEGGISGNTIYF. The CDR3, as DNA: TGCGCCAGCAGCCCGGAAGGGGGCATCTCTGGAAACACCATATATTTT.

The rearrangement uses TRBV19 and TRBJ1-1; D not resolved. The germline V and J ends were trimmed by 3 bases and 3 bases, with 8 bases remaining between them. Germline CDR1 reads LNHDA; CDR2 reads SQIVND (reference sequence). The CDR3 has 13 amino acids. Here the CDR3 reads CASSMVGDTEAFF. The DNA of the CDR3 is TGTGCCAGTAGTATGGTTGGGGACACTGAAGCTTTCTTT.

The chain couples TRBV6-8 to TRBJ1-1, with 7 nucleotides matching TRBD1. Germline V lookup: CDR1 MNHGY, CDR2 SAAAGT. CDR3 length: 14 amino acids. The ends lost 10 bases at V and 4 bases at J; junction bases unmatched: 12. CDR3 nucleotide sequence: TGTGCCATCAAGATAAGAGGGGGCGCCACTGAAGCTTTCTTT. Encoded protein: CAIKIRGGATEAFF.

This clone was seen only a few times. The chain employs TRBV11-3 and TRBJ1-2; D is undetermined. Germline lookup yields CDR1 SGHNT and CDR2 YENEEA. The V gene lost 3 bases and the J gene lost 1 base, with 12 bases spanning the gap. The CDR3 consists of 15 residues. In nucleotides, the CDR3 is TGTGCCAGCAGCTTGCCGGAGCCCGATAACTATGGCTACACCTTC. This translates into CASSLPEPDNYGYTF.